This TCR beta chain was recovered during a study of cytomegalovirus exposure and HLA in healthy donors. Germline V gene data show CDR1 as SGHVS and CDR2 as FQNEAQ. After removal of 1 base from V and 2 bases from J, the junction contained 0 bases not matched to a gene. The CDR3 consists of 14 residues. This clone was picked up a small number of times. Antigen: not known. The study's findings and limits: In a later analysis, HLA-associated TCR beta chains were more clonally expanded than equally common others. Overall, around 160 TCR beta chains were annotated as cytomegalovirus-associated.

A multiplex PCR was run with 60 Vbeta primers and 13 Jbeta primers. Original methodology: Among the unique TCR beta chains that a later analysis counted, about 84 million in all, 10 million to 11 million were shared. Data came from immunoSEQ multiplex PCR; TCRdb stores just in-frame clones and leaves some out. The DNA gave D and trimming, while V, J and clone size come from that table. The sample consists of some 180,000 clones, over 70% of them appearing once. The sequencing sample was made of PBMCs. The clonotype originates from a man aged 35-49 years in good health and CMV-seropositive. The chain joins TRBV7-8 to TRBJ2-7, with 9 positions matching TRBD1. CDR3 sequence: CASSLGQGAYEQYF. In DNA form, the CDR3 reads TGTGCCAGCAGCTTAGGACAGGGGGCCTACGAGCAGTACTTC.